This entry lists 10 T cell receptor beta chains sequenced from one sample in a study of CD8+ T cells in alopecia areata. Extracted RNA was reverse transcribed, and the resulting cDNA served as sequencing template. The table came from immunoSEQ multiplex PCR; TCRdb's copy has only in-frame clones and leaves some out. Here the sample spans 200,000 or so clones, 58% being singletons. The treatment is: oral pan-JAK inhibitor, 5-10 mg twice daily. The sequenced sample was CD4+ T cells sorted from blood, obtained at week 24, from a patient treated with tofacitinib. The receptors originated from a human donor with alopecia areata.

This chain joins TRBV4-1 and TRBJ2-5, with 11 bases aligning to TRBD2. J was trimmed by 2 bases and V by 0 bases; bases with no gene match: 8. The CDR3 sequence is 18 residues long. CDR1 is MGHRA, CDR2 YSYEKL, per germline. The CDR3 is CASSQDRTSGPTQETQYF. CDR3 sequence (DNA): TGCGCCAGCAGCCAAGATAGGACTAGCGGGCCTACTCAAGAGACCCAGTACTTC.

This chain connects TRBV9 to TRBJ2-3; D is perhaps TRBD1 or TRBD2 (5 bases each). The germline gives CDR1 SGDLS, CDR2 YYNGEE. V gave up 2 bases and J gave up 1 base, with 11 bases separating them. The CDR3 covers 15 residues. The CDR3 region has the DNA TGTGCCAGCAGCGTTGGGGGAGACCGCACAGATACGCAGTATTTT. Its protein is CASSVGGDRTDTQYF.

This clone came up a few times. This chain joins TRBV29-1 and TRBJ2-3; 13 bases map to TRBD2. Germline V CDR1 and CDR2: SQVTM, ANQGSEA. V lost 6 bases and J lost 2; bases outside the gene matches: 5. This CDR3 has 15 residues. The CDR3 DNA reads TGCAGCGTAGCGGGACTAGCGGGAATCACAGATACGCAGTATTTT. Its translation is CSVAGLAGITDTQYF.

The rearrangement joins TRBV4-1 to TRBJ2-7, with D unresolved. The CDR3 runs 12 residues. Per germline, CDR1 MGHRA and CDR2 YSYEKL. V was clipped by 4 bases and J by 3 bases, with 7 bases between them. For the CDR3, the DNA is TGCGCCAGCAGCCGTAATCACTACGAGCAGTACTTC. Its protein product is CASSRNHYEQYF.

This clone was seen only a few times. V is TRBV18 and J is TRBJ1-5, with TRBD1 as a possible D gene (5 bases). Germline V gene data show CDR1 as KGHSH and CDR2 as LQKENI. The V end lost 3 bases, the J end lost 3 bases, and 18 bases lay between the germline ends. The CDR3 consists of 17 residues. The CDR3, as DNA: TGTGCCAGCTCACCGCGAGGGGAATCGGGGAACAATCAGCCCCAGCATTTT. Translation: CASSPRGESGNNQPQHF.

This clone was counted once. The chain recombines TRBV30 with TRBJ2-1; 7 bases align to TRBD2. This CDR3 is 16 amino acids long. V trimming: 0 bases; J trimming: 2 bases; junction bases outside the gene matches: 7. CDR1 is GTSNPN, CDR2 SVGIG, per germline (reference sequence). DNA of the CDR3: TGTGCCTGGAGTGTCGGGCGAGCGGGGACCTACAATGAGCAGTTCTTC. Translation: CAWSVGRAGTYNEQFF.

V and J are TRBV29-1 and TRBJ2-1; 7 bases match TRBD2. The length of the CDR3 is 11 residues. V lost 5 bases and J lost 10; bases outside the gene matches: 5. Germline V gene data show CDR1 as SQVTM and CDR2 as ANQGSEA. CDR3 DNA sequence: TGCAGCGTTCTGGGGGGGAGGGAGCAGTTCTTC. Its protein is CSVLGGREQFF.

The chain links TRBV15 to TRBJ2-1; 9 nucleotides line up with TRBD2. The germline gives CDR1 LNHNV, CDR2 YYDKDF (reference sequence). J lost 3 bases, V lost 4 bases, and 7 bases had no gene match. The CDR3 is 16 residues long. The CDR3 region is CATSIGAGGHYNEQFF. CDR3 nucleotide sequence: TGTGCCACCAGCATTGGGGCGGGGGGGCACTACAATGAGCAGTTCTTC.

The chain employs TRBV4-1 and TRBJ1-1, with 7 bases that match TRBD1. V gave up 4 bases and J gave up 7 bases; unmatched junction bases: 9. The CDR3 spans 14 residues. Germline values: CDR1 MGHRA, CDR2 YSYEKL. CDR3 nucleotide sequence: TGCGCCAGCAGCCCATTCGACAGGGAGCTTGAAGCTTTCTTT. It is translated as CASSPFDRELEAFF.

The chain joins TRBV18 to TRBJ2-3; TRBD2 aligns across 8 bases. Germline V CDR1 and CDR2: KGHSH, LQKENI. J was trimmed by 3 bases and V by 0 bases; bases with no gene match: 8. The length of the CDR3 is 17 residues. CDR3 DNA sequence: TGTGCCAGCTCACCACCCTTCGGGGGGGCGTCGACAGATACGCAGTATTTT. Residues: CASSPPFGGASTDTQYF.